The 14 T cell receptor beta chains in this list originate from one sample, sequenced in a study of cytomegalovirus exposure and HLA in healthy donors. A multiplex PCR was run with 60 Vbeta primers and 13 Jbeta primers. Method: immunoSEQ multiplex PCR; TCRdb's copy keeps in-frame clones and lacks some. The table records some 180,000 clones, over 70% of them present only once. Sequences were obtained from PBMCs. The receptor source for this set is a male donor in good health and CMV-seronegative.

V is TRBV6-1 and J is TRBJ2-1, with 11 bases aligning to TRBD1. This CDR3 has 15 amino acids. The trim removed 6 bases at V and 7 bases at J, leaving 8 bases unmatched. Germline V lookup: CDR1 MNHNS, CDR2 SASEGT. This CDR3 is CASSRPGQGVNEQFF. The CDR3 DNA is TGTGCCAGCAGCCGGCCGGGACAGGGGGTGAATGAGCAGTTCTTC.

This chain joins TRBV28 and TRBJ2-1; 10 nucleotides agree with TRBD2. The CDR3 length is 16 residues. Germline V gene lookup returns CDR1 MDHEN and CDR2 SYDVKM. Trimming took 7 bases from V and 4 from J; bases not matched to a gene: 10. The CDR3 sequence is CASTLTGTSVYNEQFF. In DNA form, the CDR3 reads TGTGCCAGCACCTTAACCGGGACTAGCGTTTACAATGAGCAGTTCTTC. The full variable domain, in which reference TRBV28 and TRBJ2-1 provide the parts outside the CDR3, is DVKVTQSSRYLVKRTGEKVFLECVQDMDHENMFWYRQDPGLGLRLIYFSYDVKMKEKGDIPEGYSVSREKKERFSLILESASTNQTSMYLCASTLTGTSVYNEQFFGPGTRLTVL.

This clone occurred a few times. For the CDR3, the DNA is TGTGCCAGCAGTGAAGCTCTAGCGAGGGTTAATGAGCAGTTCTTC. This sequence encodes CASSEALARVNEQFF. The chain combines TRBV2 with TRBJ2-1; weak D call: TRBD2 (6 bases). The CDR3 is 15 amino acids. CDR1 and CDR2 from the germline V gene are SNHLY and FYNNEI. The V end lost 0 bases, the J end lost 7 bases, and 13 bases lay between the germline ends.

The J gene is TRBJ1-3, the V gene TRBV28; D is ambiguous. Germline V CDR1 and CDR2: MDHEN, SYDVKM. The V and J ends lost 6 bases and 0 bases respectively, with 9 bases between them. This CDR3 is built from 14 residues. CDR3 residues: CASSQKDSGNTIYF. The CDR3 DNA reads TGTGCCAGCAGCCAGAAAGACTCTGGAAACACCATATATTTT.

This chain connects TRBV2 to TRBJ2-7, with TRBD1 matching over 8 bases. The trim removed 1 base at V and 0 bases at J, leaving 5 bases unmatched. The germline V gene has CDR1 SNHLY and CDR2 FYNNEI. The CDR3 totals 16 residues. The CDR3 protein is CASSEGAGTGSYEQYF. The CDR3 DNA reads TGTGCCAGCAGTGAAGGCGCCGGGACAGGCTCCTACGAGCAGTACTTC.

This clone was seen more than once but under ten times. Other DNA sequences in the sample encode the same CDR3. The rearrangement joins TRBV7-8 to TRBJ2-6, with D uncertain. The ends were cut back, 2 bases at V and 0 bases at J, with 8 bases in the middle. The CDR3 has 16 residues. CDR1 SGHVS and CDR2 FQNEAQ come from the germline V gene. DNA of the CDR3: TGTGCCAGCAGCTTATCCCCTAGCTCTGGGGCCAACGTCCTGACTTTC. It translates to CASSLSPSSGANVLTF.

The chain couples TRBV7-9 to TRBJ1-5, with TRBD1 identical over 11 bases. CDR1 and CDR2 (germline): SEHNR, FQNEAQ (reference sequence). The CDR3 totals 15 residues. Trimming cost V 1 base and J 7 bases; bases outside gene matches: 3. CDR3 sequence: CASSLGDRGNQPQHF. The DNA of the CDR3 is TGTGCCAGCAGCTTAGGGGACAGGGGGAACCAGCCCCAGCATTTT.

The chain combines TRBV4-2 with TRBJ2-3; 12 nucleotides match TRBD2. Germline-derived CDR1 and CDR2 are LGHNA and YNFKEQ. With V trimmed by 4 bases and J by 5 bases, 13 bases remained unmatched. This CDR3 contains 18 residues. CDR3 sequence (DNA): TGTGCCAGCAGCCGCCAATCCGAGACTAGCGGGAGTGTAGATACGCAGTATTTT. This codes for CASSRQSETSGSVDTQYF.

This clone has a handful of counts. V usage is TRBV5-4 and J usage is TRBJ2-7; 8 nucleotides line up with TRBD1. The junction had 5 bases not matched to a gene; V was cut back by 4 bases and J by 5 bases. Germline assignment: CDR1 SGHNT and CDR2 YYREEE (reference sequence). The CDR3 has 13 residues. The DNA of the CDR3 is TGTGCCAGCAGCCGGACAGGGTCGGACGAGCAGTACTTC. This gives the protein CASSRTGSDEQYF.

The chain is built from TRBV6-1 and TRBJ2-1; D possibly corresponds to TRBD1 (5 bases). Per germline, CDR1 MNHNS and CDR2 SASEGT. This CDR3 is built from 15 residues. V lost 7 bases, J lost 0 bases, and 13 bases lay in between. Written as DNA, the CDR3 is TGTGCCAGCACCCAGGGCTCCAGCTCCTACAATGAGCAGTTCTTC. Amino acids: CASTQGSSSYNEQFF.

The rearrangement links TRBV2 to TRBJ1-2; perhaps TRBD1 as D (6 bases). The CDR3 is made up of 12 amino acids. CDR1 is SNHLY and CDR2 is FYNNEI in the germline V gene. Trimming took 8 bases from V and 4 from J, leaving 11 bases between them. Here the CDR3 reads CASEGEGYGYTF. Written as DNA, the CDR3 is TGTGCCAGCGAGGGGGAGGGCTATGGCTACACCTTC.

The table lists this clone with a few counts. This chain connects TRBV7-2 to TRBJ2-7; 8 nucleotides match TRBD2. Germline CDR1 reads SGHTA; CDR2 reads FQGNSA. J gave up 3 bases and V 5 bases, and 9 bases lay outside the gene matches. The CDR3 contains 15 residues. For the CDR3, the DNA is TGTGCCAGCAGCCTGCAGCGGGGGTGGGACTACGAGCAGTACTTC. Translated: CASSLQRGWDYEQYF.

This chain links TRBV4-3 with TRBJ1-1; D gene unclear. V dropped 2 bases and J dropped 4 bases, with 20 bases sitting between them. There are 17 residues in the CDR3. CDR1 is LGHNA and CDR2 is YSLEER in the germline V gene. DNA of the CDR3: TGCGCCAGCAGCCAAACTTCCCGGGGAGCGGGGAGCACTGAAGCTTTCTTT. It encodes CASSQTSRGAGSTEAFF.

This clone occurred once. The chain couples TRBV11-2 to TRBJ2-2; TRBD1 is a possible D gene (5 bases). Germline lookup yields CDR1 SGHAT and CDR2 FQNNGV. CDR3 length: 15 amino acids. Trimming removed 6 bases at V and 7 bases at J, with 18 bases between. CDR3: CASSRVRSGYGELFF. The CDR3 region has the DNA TGTGCCAGCAGTCGTGTTAGGTCAGGGTACGGGGAGCTGTTTTTT. Complete variable domain (other parts from reference TRBV11-2 and TRBJ2-2): EAGVAQSPRYKIIEKRQSVAFWCNPISGHATLYWYQQILGQGPKLLIQFQNNGVVDDSQLPKDRFSAERLKGVDSTLKIQPAKLEDSAVYLCASSRVRSGYGELFFGEGSRLTVL.